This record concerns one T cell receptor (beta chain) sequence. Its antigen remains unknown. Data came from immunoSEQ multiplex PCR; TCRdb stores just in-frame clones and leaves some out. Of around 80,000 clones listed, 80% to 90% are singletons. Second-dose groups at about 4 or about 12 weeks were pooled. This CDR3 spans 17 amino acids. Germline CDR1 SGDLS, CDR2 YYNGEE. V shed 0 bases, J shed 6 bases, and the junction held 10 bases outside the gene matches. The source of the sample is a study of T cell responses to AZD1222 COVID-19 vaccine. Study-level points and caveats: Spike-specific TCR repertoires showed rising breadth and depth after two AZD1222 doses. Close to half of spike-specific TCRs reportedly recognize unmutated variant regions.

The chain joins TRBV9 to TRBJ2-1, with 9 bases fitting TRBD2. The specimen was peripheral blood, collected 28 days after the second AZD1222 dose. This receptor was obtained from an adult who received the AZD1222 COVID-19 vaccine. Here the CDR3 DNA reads TGTGCCAGCAGCGTAGCTAGCGGGGTCGGGCCCCCCAATGAGCAGTTCTTC. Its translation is CASSVASGVGPPNEQFF.